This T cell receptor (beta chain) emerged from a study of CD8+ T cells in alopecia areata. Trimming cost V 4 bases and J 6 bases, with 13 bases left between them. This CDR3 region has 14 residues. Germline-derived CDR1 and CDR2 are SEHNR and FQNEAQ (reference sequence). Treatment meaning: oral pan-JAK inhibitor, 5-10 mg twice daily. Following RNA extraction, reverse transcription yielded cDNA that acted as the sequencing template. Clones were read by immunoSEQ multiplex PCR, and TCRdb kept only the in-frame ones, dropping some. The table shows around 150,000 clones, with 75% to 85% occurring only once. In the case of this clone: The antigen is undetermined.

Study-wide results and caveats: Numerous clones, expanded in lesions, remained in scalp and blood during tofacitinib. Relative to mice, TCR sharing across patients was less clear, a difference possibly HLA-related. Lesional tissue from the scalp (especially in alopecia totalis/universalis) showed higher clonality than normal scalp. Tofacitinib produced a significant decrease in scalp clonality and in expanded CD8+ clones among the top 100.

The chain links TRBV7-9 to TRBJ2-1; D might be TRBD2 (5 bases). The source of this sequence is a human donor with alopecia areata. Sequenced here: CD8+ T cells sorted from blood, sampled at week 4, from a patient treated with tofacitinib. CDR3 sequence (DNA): TGTGCCAGCAGCTCCATCCGGACTGGCAATGAGCAGTTCTTC. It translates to CASSSIRTGNEQFF.